This T cell receptor (beta chain) comes out of a study of blood T cell repertoires in COVID-19. The table came from immunoSEQ multiplex PCR; TCRdb's copy has only in-frame clones and leaves some out. The profile shows some 140,000 clones, roughly 80% of them singletons. Only a few counts were recorded for this clone. Per the germline V gene, CDR1 is MDHEN and CDR2 is SYDVKM. The CDR3 length is 14 residues. V dropped 2 bases and J dropped 5 bases, with 12 bases sitting between them. Specimen: peripheral blood. This clonotype was obtained from a man aged 60 to 75 who had recovered from COVID-19. The rearrangement joins TRBV28 to TRBJ2-5, with D maybe TRBD2 (6 bases). CDR3 DNA sequence: TGTGCCAGCAGTTTAAGTGGGAGGATGGAGACCCAGTACTTC. Its translation is CASSLSGRMETQYF.